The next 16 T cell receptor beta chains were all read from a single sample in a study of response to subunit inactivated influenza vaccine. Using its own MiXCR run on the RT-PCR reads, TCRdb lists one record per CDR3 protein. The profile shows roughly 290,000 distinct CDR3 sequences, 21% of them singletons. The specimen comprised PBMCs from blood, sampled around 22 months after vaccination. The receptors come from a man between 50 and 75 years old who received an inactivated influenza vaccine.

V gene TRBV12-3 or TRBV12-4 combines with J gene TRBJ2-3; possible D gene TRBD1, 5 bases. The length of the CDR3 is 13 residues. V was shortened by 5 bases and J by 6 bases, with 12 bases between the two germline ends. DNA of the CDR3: TGTGCCAGCAGTAGACAGCGTTGGGATACGCAGTATTTT. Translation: CASSRQRWDTQYF.

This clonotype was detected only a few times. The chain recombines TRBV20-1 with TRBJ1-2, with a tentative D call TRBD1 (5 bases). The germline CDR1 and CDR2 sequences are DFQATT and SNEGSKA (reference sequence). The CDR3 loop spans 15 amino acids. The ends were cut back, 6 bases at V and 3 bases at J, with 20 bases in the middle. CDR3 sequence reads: CSADDRDGLDYGYTF. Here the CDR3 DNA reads TGCAGTGCCGACGACCGGGACGGCCTCGACTATGGCTACACCTTC.

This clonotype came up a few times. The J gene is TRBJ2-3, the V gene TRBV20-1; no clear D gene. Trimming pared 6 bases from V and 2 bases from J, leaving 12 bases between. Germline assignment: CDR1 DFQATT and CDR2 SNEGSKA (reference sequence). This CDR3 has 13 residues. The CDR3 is CSALEVPTDTQYF. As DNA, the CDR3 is TGCAGTGCCCTTGAGGTACCCACAGATACGCAGTATTTT.

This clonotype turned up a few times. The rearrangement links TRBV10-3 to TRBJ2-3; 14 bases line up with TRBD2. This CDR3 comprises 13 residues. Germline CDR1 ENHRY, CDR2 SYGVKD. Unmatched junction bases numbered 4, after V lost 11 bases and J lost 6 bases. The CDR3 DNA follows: TGTGCCTCGACTAGCGGGAGGGCCGATACGCAGTATTTT. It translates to CASTSGRADTQYF.

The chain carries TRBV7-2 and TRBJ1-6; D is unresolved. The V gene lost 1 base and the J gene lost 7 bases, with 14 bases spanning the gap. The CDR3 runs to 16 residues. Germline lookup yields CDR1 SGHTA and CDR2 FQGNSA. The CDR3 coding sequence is TGTGCCAGCAGCTTAGGAACCGCAGTCGGGAATTCACCCCTCCACTTT. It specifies CASSLGTAVGNSPLHF.

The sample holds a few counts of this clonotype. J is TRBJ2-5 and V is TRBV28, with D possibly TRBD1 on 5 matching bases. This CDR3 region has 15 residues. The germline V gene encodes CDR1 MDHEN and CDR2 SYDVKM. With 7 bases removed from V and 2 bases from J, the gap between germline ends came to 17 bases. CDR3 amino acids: CASTETLGLQETQYF. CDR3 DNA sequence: TGTGCCAGCACTGAAACCCTGGGGCTACAAGAGACCCAGTACTTC.

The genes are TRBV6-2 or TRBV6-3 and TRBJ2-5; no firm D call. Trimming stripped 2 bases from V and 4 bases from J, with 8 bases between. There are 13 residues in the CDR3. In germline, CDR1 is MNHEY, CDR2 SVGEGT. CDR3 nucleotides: TGTGCCAGCAGTTACGGCAGAACAGAGACCCAGTACTTC. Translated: CASSYGRTETQYF.

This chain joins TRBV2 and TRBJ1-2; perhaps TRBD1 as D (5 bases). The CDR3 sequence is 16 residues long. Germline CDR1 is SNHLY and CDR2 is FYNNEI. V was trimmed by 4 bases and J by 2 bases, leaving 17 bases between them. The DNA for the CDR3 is TGTGCCAGCAGTGGGGAGGCAGGGAACCCCAACTATGGCTACACCTTC. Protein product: CASSGEAGNPNYGYTF. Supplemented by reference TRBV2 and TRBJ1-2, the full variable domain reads EPEVTQTPSHQVTQMGQEVILRCVPISNHLYFYWYRQILGQKVEFLVSFYNNEISEKSEIFDDQFSVERPDGSNFTLKIRSTKLEDSAMYFCASSGEAGNPNYGYTFGSGTRLTVV.

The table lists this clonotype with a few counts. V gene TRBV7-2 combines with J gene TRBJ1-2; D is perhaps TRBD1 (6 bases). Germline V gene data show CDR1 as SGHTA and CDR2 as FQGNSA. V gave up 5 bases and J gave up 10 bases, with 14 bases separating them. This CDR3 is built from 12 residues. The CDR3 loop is CASSPQGFDYTF. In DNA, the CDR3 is TGTGCCAGCAGCCCCCAGGGGTTCGACTACACCTTC.

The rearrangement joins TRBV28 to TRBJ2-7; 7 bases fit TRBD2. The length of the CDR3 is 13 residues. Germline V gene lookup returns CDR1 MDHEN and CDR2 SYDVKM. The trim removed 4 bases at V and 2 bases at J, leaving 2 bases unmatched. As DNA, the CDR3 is TGTGCCAGCAGTTCGGGACTAACCTACGAGCAGTACTTC. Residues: CASSSGLTYEQYF.

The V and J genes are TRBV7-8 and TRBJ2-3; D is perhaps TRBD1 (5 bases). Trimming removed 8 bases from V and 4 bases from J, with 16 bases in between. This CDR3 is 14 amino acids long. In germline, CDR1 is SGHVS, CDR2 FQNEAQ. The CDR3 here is CASAGAGSPDTQYF. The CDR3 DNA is TGTGCCAGCGCTGGGGCAGGGTCCCCAGATACGCAGTATTTT.

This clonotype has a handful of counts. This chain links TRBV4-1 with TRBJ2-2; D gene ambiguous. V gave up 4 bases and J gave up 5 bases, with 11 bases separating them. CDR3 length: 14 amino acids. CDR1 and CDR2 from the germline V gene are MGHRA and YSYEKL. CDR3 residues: CASSPDRITGELFF. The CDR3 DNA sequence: TGCGCCAGCAGCCCCGACCGGATTACCGGGGAGCTGTTTTTT.

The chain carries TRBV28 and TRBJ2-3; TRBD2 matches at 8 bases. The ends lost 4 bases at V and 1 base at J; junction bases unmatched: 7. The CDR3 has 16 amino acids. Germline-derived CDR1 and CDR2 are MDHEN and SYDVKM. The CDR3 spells CASSWVGLARTDTQYF. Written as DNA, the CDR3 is TGTGCCAGCAGTTGGGTAGGACTAGCACGCACAGATACGCAGTATTTT.

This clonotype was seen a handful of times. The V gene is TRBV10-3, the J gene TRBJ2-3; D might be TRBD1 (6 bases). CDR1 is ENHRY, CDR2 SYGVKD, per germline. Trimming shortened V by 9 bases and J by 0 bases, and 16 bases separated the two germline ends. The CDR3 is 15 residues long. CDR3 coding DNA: TGTGCCATTCAGGGGCGGCCCACTAGCACAGATACGCAGTATTTT. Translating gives CAIQGRPTSTDTQYF.

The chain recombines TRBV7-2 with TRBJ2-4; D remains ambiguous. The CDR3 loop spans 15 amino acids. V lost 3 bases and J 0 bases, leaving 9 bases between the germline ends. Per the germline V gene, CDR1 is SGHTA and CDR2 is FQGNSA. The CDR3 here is CASSFQELAKNIQYF. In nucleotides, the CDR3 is TGTGCCAGCAGCTTTCAGGAGTTAGCCAAAAACATTCAGTACTTC.

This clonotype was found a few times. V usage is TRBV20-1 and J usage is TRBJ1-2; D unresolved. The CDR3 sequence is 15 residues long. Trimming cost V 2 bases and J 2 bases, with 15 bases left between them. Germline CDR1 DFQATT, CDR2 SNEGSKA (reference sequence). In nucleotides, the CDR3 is TGCAGTGCTAGATTGTCAGTGACGGGGAACTATGGCTACACCTTC. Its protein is CSARLSVTGNYGYTF.